Listed below are T cell receptor beta chains from one sample, sequenced in a study of regulatory T cells in long-lasting Graves disease. TCRdb re-called the multiplex PCR reads through MiXCR, storing one row per CDR3 protein. Of about 660,000 distinct CDR3 sequences in the sample, approximately 29% are singletons; the top ten hold roughly 46%. This specimen consisted of peripheral blood mononuclear cells (PBMCs), obtained when the disease was refractory, from a patient treated with antithyroid drugs. The receptors come from a female donor with Graves disease. Each CDR3 is given with its conserved first and last residue. A D gene is named only where the DNA matches it firmly. Rows may omit the clone size; those that give it use once, few, many or a size class.

CDR3	DNA	J	D	size	V
CSAGLGYDTEAFF	TGCAGTGCTGGGTTAGGGTATGACACTGAAGCTTTCTTT	TRBJ1-1	.	.	TRBV20-1
CASRATSGRVPSQETQYF	TGTGCCAGCAGGGCGACTAGCGGGAGGGTCCCCAGCCAAGAGACCCAGTACTTC	TRBJ2-5	TRBD2	.	TRBV2
CASSSRTGLGQPQHF	TGTGCCAGCAGTTCCCGAACAGGGCTGGGTCAGCCCCAGCATTTT	TRBJ1-5	.	few	TRBV27
CASSQETANSPLHF	TGTGCCAGCAGCCAAGAGACAGCTAATTCACCCCTCCACTTT	TRBJ1-6	.	.	TRBV14
CASSSTPGTGFEKLFF	TGTGCCAGCAGTTCAACACCCGGGACAGGCTTTGAAAAACTGTTTTTT	TRBJ1-4	TRBD1	.	TRBV27
CASSLAPNTEAFF	TGTGCCAGCAGTTTAGCCCCGAACACTGAAGCTTTCTTT	TRBJ1-1	.	many	TRBV12-3/TRBV12-4
CASSFRDQWYF	TGTGCCAGCAGCTTCCGGGACCAGTGGTACTTC	TRBJ2-5	.	many	TRBV11-2
CASKRGNFSYEQYF	TGTGCCAGCAAGCGCGGGAACTTCTCCTACGAGCAGTACTTC	TRBJ2-7	.	few	TRBV11-2
CASSQDNRAEAFF	TGTGCCAGCAGCCAAGATAACAGGGCAGAAGCTTTCTTT	TRBJ1-1	.	.	TRBV3-1
CASSQQDVFGYTF	TGTGCCAGCAGCCAGCAGGATGTCTTTGGCTACACCTTC	TRBJ1-2	.	.	TRBV3-1
CSAREQGYEQYF	TGCAGTGCTAGAGAACAGGGCTACGAGCAGTACTTC	TRBJ2-7	.	.	TRBV20-1
CAWTAGGVYGYTF	TGTGCCTGGACGGCAGGGGGTGTCTATGGCTACACCTTC	TRBJ1-2	TRBD1	few	TRBV30
CSVEGRNTEAFF	TGCAGCGTTGAGGGGAGGAACACTGAAGCTTTCTTT	TRBJ1-1	.	.	TRBV29-1
CASSRTSVGMAFF	TGTGCCAGCAGCCGGACCTCGGTCGGGATGGCTTTCTTT	TRBJ1-1	.	many	TRBV12-3/TRBV12-4
CASSPRTADTEAFF	TGTGCCAGCAGTCCTCGGACGGCAGACACTGAAGCTTTCTTT	TRBJ1-1	.	many	TRBV27
CAWSALGQGAAEAFF	TGTGCCTGGAGTGCCCTAGGACAGGGGGCCGCTGAAGCTTTCTTT	TRBJ1-1	TRBD1	few	TRBV30
CASSLAPGDTGELFF	TGCGCCAGCAGCTTGGCTCCGGGGGACACCGGGGAGCTGTTTTTT	TRBJ2-2	.	few	TRBV5-1
CSASGTRGNGGYTF	TGCAGTGCTTCGGGGACTAGGGGTAACGGGGGCTACACCTTC	TRBJ1-2	.	few	TRBV20-1
CSVEKGQYGYTF	TGCAGCGTTGAAAAGGGGCAGTATGGCTACACCTTC	TRBJ1-2	.	.	TRBV29-1
CASSPTHIQEAFF	TGTGCCAGCAGTCCCACCCACATTCAGGAAGCTTTCTTT	TRBJ1-1	.	many	TRBV12-3/TRBV12-4
CASSEFGRKDETGELFF	TGTGCCAGCAGTGAATTTGGCCGAAAGGATGAGACCGGGGAGCTGTTTTTT	TRBJ2-2	.	few	TRBV25-1
CASSQGGARAHGYTF	TGTGCCAGCAGCCAAGGCGGGGCCAGGGCGCATGGCTACACCTTC	TRBJ1-2	.	.	TRBV3-1
CASVGRGLIWEQYF	TGTGCCAGCGTGGGGAGAGGGCTGATTTGGGAGCAGTACTTC	TRBJ2-7	.	.	TRBV5-6
CASSAHAGTNEAFF	TGTGCCAGTAGTGCACACGCCGGGACAAATGAAGCTTTCTTT	TRBJ1-1	.	.	TRBV19
CATSRGGLAREAFF	TGTGCCACCAGTCGCGGCGGGTTGGCGCGTGAAGCTTTCTTT	TRBJ1-1	.	.	TRBV15
CASSQDPGGASGSKETQYF	TGTGCCAGCAGCCAAGATCCGGGGGGGGCTAGCGGGAGTAAGGAGACCCAGTACTTC	TRBJ2-5	TRBD2	.	TRBV4-2
CASSPTLGRVLSGEQYF	TGTGCCAGCAGCCCAACTCTCGGGAGGGTTCTATCGGGCGAGCAGTACTTC	TRBJ2-7	TRBD2	.	TRBV9
CAWSAGSGANVLTF	TGTGCCTGGAGCGCAGGTTCTGGGGCCAACGTCCTGACTTTC	TRBJ2-6	.	few	TRBV30
CASSSEVVDSNQPQHF	TGTGCCAGCAGCTCAGAGGTGGTCGATAGCAATCAGCCCCAGCATTTT	TRBJ1-5	.	many	TRBV7-8
CASSKGTFGTDTQYF	TGTGCCAGCAGTAAAGGTACATTTGGCACAGATACGCAGTATTTT	TRBJ2-3	.	.	TRBV2
CASSPLWNTEAFF	TGTGCCAGCAGCCCCCTGTGGAACACTGAAGCTTTCTTT	TRBJ1-1	.	few	TRBV5-5
CATSEPGLNYGYTF	TGTGCCACCAGTGAGCCCGGGCTCAACTATGGCTACACCTTC	TRBJ1-2	.	.	TRBV24-1
CASSPLGTGGGETQYF	TGTGCCAGCAGCCCCCTGGGGACAGGGGGAGGAGAGACCCAGTACTTC	TRBJ2-5	TRBD1	.	TRBV7-9
CASTLAGTGGVDGYTF	TGTGCCAGCACCTTAGCGGGGACAGGGGGTGTCGATGGCTACACCTTC	TRBJ1-2	TRBD1	many	TRBV6-2/TRBV6-3
CASSAGVKDQETQYF	TGTGCCAGCAGCGCTGGAGTTAAGGACCAAGAGACCCAGTACTTC	TRBJ2-5	.	.	TRBV9
CASSLETGHTSYEQYF	TGCGCCAGCAGCTTGGAGACGGGCCACACTTCCTACGAGCAGTACTTC	TRBJ2-7	.	.	TRBV5-1
CASSHTYPAGEKLFF	TGTGCCAGCAGTCACACCTATCCGGCAGGAGAAAAACTGTTTTTT	TRBJ1-4	.	few	TRBV6-2/TRBV6-3
CASSLRMTSGRTDTQYF	TGTGCCAGCAGCTTACGAATGACTAGCGGCAGAACAGATACGCAGTATTTT	TRBJ2-3	TRBD2	few	TRBV11-2
CASSGGRGGSQPQHF	TGCGCCAGCAGTGGGGGTAGGGGGGGCTCTCAGCCCCAGCATTTT	TRBJ1-5	.	.	TRBV10-2
CASSLGVYSGANVLTF	TGTGCCAGCAGCTTGGGGGTCTACTCTGGGGCCAACGTCCTGACTTTC	TRBJ2-6	.	few	TRBV5-5
CSARAGPETQYF	TGCAGTGCCCGAGCGGGACCAGAGACCCAGTACTTC	TRBJ2-5	TRBD2	many	TRBV20-1
CASGQPGNWNEQYF	TGTGCTAGTGGCCAGCCCGGGAATTGGAACGAGCAGTACTTC	TRBJ2-7	.	few	TRBV12-5
CSALTGYVGNYGYTF	TGCAGTGCACTGACAGGTTATGTGGGAAACTATGGCTACACCTTC	TRBJ1-2	.	.	TRBV20-1
CASSTAAGEQYF	TGTGCCAGTAGTACCGCAGCGGGCGAGCAGTACTTC	TRBJ2-7	.	few	TRBV19
CASSADFYGYTF	TGTGCCAGCTCAGCGGACTTCTATGGCTACACCTTC	TRBJ1-2	.	.	TRBV18